This T cell receptor (beta chain) was sequenced during a study of blood T cell repertoires in COVID-19. Participants were aged about 18 to 90 years, lived in 20 to 30 US areas, and enrolled virtually. In the authors' methods: Using reference gene primer amplification, nucleated cell counts were estimated. Using immunoSEQ multiplex PCR, the repertoire was profiled, and TCRdb retains in-frame clones only, with some absent. The V and J calls and the clone size are those of that table, but D and trimming were determined from the DNA. Altogether 200,000 to 300,000 clones are present, approximately 89% being singletons, with the ten largest covering approximately 2.5%. CDR1 SGHTA and CDR2 FQGNSA come from the germline V gene. Trimming removed 4 bases from V and 1 base from J; junction bases left unmatched: 2. The CDR3 covers 15 residues.

The clonotype originates from a woman aged 40 to 55 with acute COVID-19. The V gene is TRBV7-2, the J gene TRBJ1-5; 9 positions agree with TRBD1. The sample taken for sequencing was PBMCs or T cells enriched from blood (not recorded which). CDR3 sequence (DNA): TGTGCCAGCAGCTCCGGGACAGGGAGCAATCAGCCCCAGCATTTT. It translates to CASSSGTGSNQPQHF. Looking up the rest from reference TRBV7-2 and TRBJ1-5 gives the full variable domain: GAGVSQSPSNKVTEKGKDVELRCDPISGHTALYWYRQSLGQGLEFLIYFQGNSAPDKSGLPSDRFSAERTGGSVSTLTIQRTQQEDSAVYLCASSSGTGSNQPQHFGDGTRLSIL.